This T cell receptor (beta chain) comes out of a study of vaccination and CD4 T cells after COVID-19. Study overall: Post-vaccination samples were procured at a median of around 72 days following dose two (range 14 to 241). Points from the study as a whole: Researchers looked at relatively few convalescent patients and had no early post-infection timepoints.

Noted treatment: roughly ten-day PBMC culture with coronavirus spike peptide pools or control peptides (ViraFEST assay). The authors cultured a few million PBMCs per well with around 10 IU/ml IL-2 and 10 ug/ml peptide pools. About this clonotype: Its antigen remains unidentified.

Sequencing of cultured CD4+ T cell DNA used the Oncomine TCR Beta short-read assay. TCRdb redid the calling of the PCR reads with MiXCR, one entry per CDR3 protein. Of more than 15,000 distinct CDR3 sequences detected, under 55% appear once; the ten largest clones hold over 15%. The V gene lost 0 bases and the J gene lost 0 bases, with 18 bases spanning the gap. The length of the CDR3 is 18 residues. Germline CDR1 MNHNS, CDR2 SASEGT. The clonotype originates from a human donor who received a COVID-19 vaccine. This chain links TRBV6-1 with TRBJ2-7, with D perhaps matching TRBD1 (6 bases). Specimen: CD4+ T cells from blood, cultured in vitro, collected before SARS-CoV-2 vaccination. This CDR3 is CASSEAPTGPITSYEQYF. CDR3 nucleotides: TGTGCCAGCAGTGAAGCCCCGACAGGACCGATAACCTCCTACGAGCAGTACTTC.